These T cell receptor beta chains were read from a single sample in a study of regulatory T cells in long-lasting Graves disease. TCRdb independently ran MiXCR on the multiplex PCR reads; one entry per CDR3 protein. This repertoire shows about 400,000 distinct CDR3 sequences, less than 25% found once; its top ten account for less than 25%. This specimen was peripheral blood mononuclear cells (PBMCs), taken when the disease was refractory, from a patient treated with antithyroid drugs. The receptors here all came from a female donor with Graves disease. Both conserved end residues are part of each CDR3. D genes are given only for firm matches. Clone size is given for some rows only: seen once, a few or many times, or a class if the clone is expanded.

clone size,V gene,J gene,D gene,CDR3 DNA,CDR3 protein
.,TRBV2,TRBJ2-6,TRBD1,TGTGCCAGCAGCTTGGTCGGGACAGGGGGCTTCGGCTCTGGGGCCAACGTCCTGACTTTC,CASSLVGTGGFGSGANVLTF
.,TRBV2,TRBJ2-3,.,TGTGCCAGCAGTGAGTTAACTACCACAGATACGCAGTATTTT,CASSELTTTDTQYF
.,TRBV14,TRBJ2-7,.,TGTGCCAGCAGTCAAGTCTACGGGCGGCGGGAGCAGTACTTC,CASSQVYGRREQYF
.,TRBV5-1,TRBJ2-2,.,TGCGCCAGCAGCTTGGAACAGAACACCGGGGAGCTGTTTTTT,CASSLEQNTGELFF
.,TRBV18,TRBJ2-5,.,TGTGCCAGCTCACCACTCCAGGGGTACCAAGAGACCCAGTACTTC,CASSPLQGYQETQYF
few,TRBV28,TRBJ2-2,TRBD1,TGTGCCAGCAGGTCCCCAGCAGGGGGCGGAAACGCGAACACCGGGGAGCTGTTTTTT,CASRSPAGGGNANTGELFF
many,TRBV3-1,TRBJ2-7,.,TGTGCCAGCAGCCAAGATTTGGCTAGCTACGAGCAGTACTTC,CASSQDLASYEQYF
few,TRBV7-9,TRBJ2-5,.,TGTGCCAGCACCCGAGGGGGGCCTCAAGAGACCCAGTACTTC,CASTRGGPQETQYF
.,TRBV20-1,TRBJ2-1,.,TGCAGTGTGGATAGCGGAACCAACAATGAGCAGTTCTTC,CSVDSGTNNEQFF
many,TRBV28,TRBJ2-7,.,TGTGCCAGCAACCGACCCCCAGGGGTGGCCTACGAGCAGTACTTC,CASNRPPGVAYEQYF
many,TRBV12-3/TRBV12-4,TRBJ2-7,.,TGTGCCAGCAGTTCACAGGGTTCGGGGTACGAGCAGTACTTC,CASSSQGSGYEQYF
many,TRBV2,TRBJ1-5,.,TGTGCCAGCAGTACCCCCGCGGGGTCCCAGCATTTT,CASSTPAGSQHF
many,TRBV25-1,TRBJ1-2,.,TGCGCCAGCAGTGAGTCGGGAGGCTACACCTTC,CASSESGGYTF
many,TRBV7-2,TRBJ1-1,.,TGTGCCAGCAGCCCCGAGACAGGTGGAATGGCTTTCTTT,CASSPETGGMAFF
many,TRBV6-5,TRBJ1-5,.,TGTGCCAGCAGTTACTCGATGAGTCAGGGAGGCAATCAGCCCCAGCATTTT,CASSYSMSQGGNQPQHF
few,TRBV19,TRBJ2-7,.,TGTGCCAGTAGTACCTCATCCGGGACAACCTACGAGCAGTACTTC,CASSTSSGTTYEQYF
.,TRBV27,TRBJ1-5,.,TGTGCCAGCAGCCGTCCCGGGGATGGACAGCCCCAGCATTTT,CASSRPGDGQPQHF
many,TRBV28,TRBJ2-5,.,TGTGCCAGCAGACAAGAAGAGACCCAGTACTTC,CASRQEETQYF
.,TRBV15,TRBJ2-7,.,TGTGCCACCAGCAGAGATCTCTTAGGCCAGGGGCACTACGAGCAGTACTTC,CATSRDLLGQGHYEQYF
.,TRBV6-1,TRBJ1-5,.,TGTGCCAGCCAGGCCCCCGTATTCGGAGGGGACGACGTCAGACAGCCCCAGCATTTT,CASQAPVFGGDDVRQPQHF
.,TRBV6-8,TRBJ2-1,TRBD2,TGTGCCAGCAGTTATGTCCCTGGCGGGGGGATCTCCTACAATGAGCAGTTCTTC,CASSYVPGGGISYNEQFF
many,TRBV27,TRBJ1-1,.,TGTGCCAGCAGTTTAATCGGGAACACTGAAGCTTTCTTT,CASSLIGNTEAFF
few,TRBV12-3/TRBV12-4,TRBJ1-3,.,TGTGCCAGCCGCTCAGGGTTACACACCATATATTTT,CASRSGLHTIYF
.,TRBV4-3,TRBJ1-5,TRBD1,TGCGCCAGCAGCCTGGGGACAGGGGGCTATCAGCCCCAGCATTTT,CASSLGTGGYQPQHF
few,TRBV20-1,TRBJ2-5,.,TGCAGTGCGGGAGGAGGCCCCGGGGCTCAAGAGACCCAGTACTTC,CSAGGGPGAQETQYF
.,TRBV7-9,TRBJ2-7,.,TGTGCCAGCAGCGGGGAGGGGACATCCCCCCAGTACTTC,CASSGEGTSPQYF
many,TRBV7-2,TRBJ2-5,.,TGTGCCAGCAGCTTAGGGGGACGACAAGAGACCCAGTACTTC,CASSLGGRQETQYF
.,TRBV14,TRBJ2-5,.,TGTGCCAGCAGCCACGATGTCGGGGACTCGTGGGATGGGACCCAGTACTTC,CASSHDVGDSWDGTQYF
few,TRBV19,TRBJ1-6,.,TGTGCCAGTAGTATGGATCAGGGGCCCTCCTATAATTCACCCCTCCACTTT,CASSMDQGPSYNSPLHF